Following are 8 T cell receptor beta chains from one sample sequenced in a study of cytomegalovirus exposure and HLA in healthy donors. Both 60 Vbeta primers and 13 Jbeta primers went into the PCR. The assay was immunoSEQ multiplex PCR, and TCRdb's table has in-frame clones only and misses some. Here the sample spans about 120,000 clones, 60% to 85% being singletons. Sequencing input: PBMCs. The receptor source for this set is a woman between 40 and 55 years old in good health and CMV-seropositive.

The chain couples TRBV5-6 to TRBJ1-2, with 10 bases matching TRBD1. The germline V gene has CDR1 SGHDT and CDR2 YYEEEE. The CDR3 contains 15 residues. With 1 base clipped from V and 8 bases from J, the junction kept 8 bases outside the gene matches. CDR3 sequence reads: CASSLLGQGSNGYTF. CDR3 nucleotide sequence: TGTGCCAGCAGCTTGTTGGGACAGGGGAGTAACGGCTACACCTTC.

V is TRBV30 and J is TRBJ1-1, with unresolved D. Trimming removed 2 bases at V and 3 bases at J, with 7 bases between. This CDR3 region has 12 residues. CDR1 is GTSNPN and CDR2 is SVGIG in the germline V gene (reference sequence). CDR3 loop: CAWSSGDTEAFF. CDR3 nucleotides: TGTGCCTGGAGTTCCGGGGACACTGAAGCTTTCTTT. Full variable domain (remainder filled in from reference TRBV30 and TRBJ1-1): SQTIHQWPATLVQPVGSPLSLECTVEGTSNPNLYWYRQAAGRGLQLLFYSVGIGQISSEVPQNLSASRPQDRQFILSSKKLLLSDSGFYLCAWSSGDTEAFFGQGTRLTVV.

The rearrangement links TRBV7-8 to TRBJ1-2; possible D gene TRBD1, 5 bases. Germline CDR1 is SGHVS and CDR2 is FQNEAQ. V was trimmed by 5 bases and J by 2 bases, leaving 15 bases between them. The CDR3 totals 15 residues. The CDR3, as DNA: TGTGCCAGCAGCCCCCTTCTGGCAGGGAACTATGGCTACACCTTC. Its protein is CASSPLLAGNYGYTF. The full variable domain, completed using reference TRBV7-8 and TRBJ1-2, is GAGVSQSPRYKVAKRGQDVALRCDPISGHVSLFWYQQALGQGPEFLTYFQNEAQLDKSGLPSDRFFAERPEGSVSTLKIQRTQQEDSAVYLCASSPLLAGNYGYTFGSGTRLTVV.

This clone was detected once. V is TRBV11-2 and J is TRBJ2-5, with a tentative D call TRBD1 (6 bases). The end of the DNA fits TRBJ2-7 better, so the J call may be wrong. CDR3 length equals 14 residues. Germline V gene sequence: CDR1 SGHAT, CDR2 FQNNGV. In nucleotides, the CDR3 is TGTGCCAGCAGCCGAGAAATAGGGGGCTACGAGCAGTACTTC. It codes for CASSREIGGYEQYF.

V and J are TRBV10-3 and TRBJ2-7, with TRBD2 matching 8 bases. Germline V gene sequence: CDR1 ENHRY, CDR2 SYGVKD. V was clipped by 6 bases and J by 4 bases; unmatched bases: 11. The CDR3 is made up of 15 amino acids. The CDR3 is CAIRPSGGTGYEQYF. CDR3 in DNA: TGTGCCATCAGACCCAGCGGGGGCACCGGGTACGAGCAGTACTTC.

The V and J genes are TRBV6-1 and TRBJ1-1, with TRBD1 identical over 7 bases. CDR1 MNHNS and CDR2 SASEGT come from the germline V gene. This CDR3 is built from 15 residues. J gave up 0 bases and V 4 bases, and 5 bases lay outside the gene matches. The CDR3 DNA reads TGTGCCAGCAGTGTAGAAGGGGGCTTGAACACTGAAGCTTTCTTT. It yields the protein CASSVEGGLNTEAFF.

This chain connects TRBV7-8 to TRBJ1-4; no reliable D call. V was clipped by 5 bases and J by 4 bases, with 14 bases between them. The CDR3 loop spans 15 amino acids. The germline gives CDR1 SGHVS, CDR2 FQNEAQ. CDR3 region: CASSTDGVFNEKLFF. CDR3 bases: TGTGCCAGCAGCACCGACGGGGTCTTTAATGAAAAACTGTTTTTT.

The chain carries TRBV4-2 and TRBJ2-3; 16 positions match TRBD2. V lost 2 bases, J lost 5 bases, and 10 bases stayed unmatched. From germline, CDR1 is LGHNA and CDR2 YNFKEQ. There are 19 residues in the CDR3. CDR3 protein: CASSQHGTSGGAVKDTQYF. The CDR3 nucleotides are TGTGCCAGCAGCCAACATGGGACTAGCGGGGGGGCGGTAAAAGATACGCAGTATTTT.